A selection of T cell receptor beta chains follows, all from one sample in a study of cytomegalovirus exposure and HLA in healthy donors. Sequencing was performed with immunoSEQ multiplex PCR; in TCRdb, only in-frame clones are kept and a portion is missing. The sample lists roughly 70,000 clones, around 90% occurring once. Sequences were obtained from PBMCs. The receptor source for this set is a woman aged 18-35 years in good health and CMV-seropositive. Both conserved end residues are part of each CDR3.

j_gene | v_gene | CDR3aa
TRBJ2-1 | TRBV30 | CAWSDGGPHQFF
TRBJ1-1 | TRBV6-4 | CASSAGGEDTEAFF
TRBJ1-2 | TRBV28 | CASTNGFSLDSTHNYGYTF
TRBJ1-1 | TRBV7-6 | CASSSTGKTEAFF
TRBJ1-1 | TRBV5-6 | CASSLGGTVTFF
TRBJ2-7 | TRBV4-2 | CASSQDFGTPSYEQYF
TRBJ2-1 | TRBV5-6 | CASSLLGLGIYNEQFF
TRBJ2-7 | TRBV30 | CAWSLTSGISYEQYF
TRBJ2-1 | TRBV9 | CASSVAHGGGGAKNEQFF
TRBJ1-2 | TRBV14 | CASSQGPGESYGYTF
TRBJ2-3 | TRBV10-3 | CAISTGSTDTQYF
TRBJ1-2 | TRBV7-9 | CASSSGQARNYGYTF
TRBJ2-7 | TRBV7-9 | CASSRPGLAGGWEQYF
TRBJ1-1 | TRBV28 | CASSSMGTGVRTEAFF
TRBJ2-7 | TRBV5-6 | CASSYRDRGPYEQYF
TRBJ2-7 | TRBV5-8 | CASSFSNYEQYF
TRBJ2-2 | TRBV19 | CATAQGLLRGELFF
TRBJ2-3 | TRBV6-4 | CASRPTSGATDTQYF
TRBJ2-7 | TRBV27 | CASREPGGSYEQYF
TRBJ1-1 | TRBV5-4 | CASSLGQGGFTEAFF
TRBJ2-1 | TRBV11-2 | CASSLVGLAGASYNEQFF
TRBJ2-1 | TRBV11-3 | CASSLVIGTSGVGEQFF
TRBJ2-1 | TRBV27 | CASSPASGAQVEQFF
TRBJ1-2 | TRBV18 | CASSPEVTGGVSYGYTF
TRBJ2-7 | TRBV19 | CASSGGTGSTYEQYF
TRBJ2-7 | TRBV18 | CASSPPNRGLRHEQYF
TRBJ2-1 | TRBV7-9 | CASGGAGGPRYEQFF
TRBJ2-7 | TRBV5-1 | CASSTGQGGTYEQYF
TRBJ2-5 | TRBV15 | CATSRDIAGVNLYQETQYF
TRBJ2-7 | TRBV4-1 | CASSQDLSGLLYEQYF
TRBJ2-3 | TRBV5-4 | CASSLWNEGTDTQYF
TRBJ2-5 | TRBV11-2 | CASSLVGQGALQETQYF
TRBJ2-1 | TRBV6-6 | CASSYSPGSSYNEQFF
TRBJ1-4 | TRBV7-9 | CASSWERQGDLEKLFF
TRBJ2-1 | TRBV9 | CASSAPPGTGGSGSNEQFF
TRBJ1-4 | TRBV6-5 | CASSYSVGDRNEKLFF
TRBJ2-5 | TRBV23-1 | CASSRSFRQETQYF
TRBJ2-2 | TRBV30 | CAWTQGVRYTGELFF
TRBJ2-1 | TRBV6-5 | CASFGTTENEQFF
TRBJ1-5 | TRBV27 | CASSLRYSNQPQHF
TRBJ1-5 | TRBV30 | CAWKSGEGNQPQHF
TRBJ1-1 | TRBV28 | CASRGQGGPNTEAFF
TRBJ1-2 | TRBV6-5 | CASSYSTGGVYTF
TRBJ1-2 | TRBV5-4 | CASSLDRGNYGYTF
TRBJ2-5 | TRBV5-6 | CASSFFSGGNQETQYF
TRBJ2-3 | TRBV6-4 | CASSDSLAGGPDTQYF
TRBJ1-4 | TRBV27 | CASSHLLPQGNEKLFF
TRBJ2-7 | TRBV11-2 | CASSLDRPSREQYF
TRBJ1-5 | TRBV6-6 | CASSRQGNQPQHF
TRBJ1-1 | TRBV18 | CASSPGQGPPKRSEAFF
TRBJ1-1 | TRBV19 | CASRGLLNTEAFF
TRBJ2-5 | TRBV7-2 | CASSLFSAIQETQYF
TRBJ1-1 | TRBV6-1 | CASSAGRTVFLNTEAFF
TRBJ1-1 | TRBV4-1 | CASSQEDSGPEAFF
TRBJ1-5 | TRBV19 | CASSMFGGRSNQPQHF
TRBJ2-1 | TRBV2 | CASSELAGTYNEQFF
TRBJ2-1 | TRBV11-2 | CASSLEGGRGAEQFF
TRBJ2-2 | TRBV4-3 | CASSQGARQGATGELFF
TRBJ1-1 | TRBV2 | CASSDRGPDTEAFF
TRBJ1-4 | TRBV5-5 | CASMVGQGLGEKLFF